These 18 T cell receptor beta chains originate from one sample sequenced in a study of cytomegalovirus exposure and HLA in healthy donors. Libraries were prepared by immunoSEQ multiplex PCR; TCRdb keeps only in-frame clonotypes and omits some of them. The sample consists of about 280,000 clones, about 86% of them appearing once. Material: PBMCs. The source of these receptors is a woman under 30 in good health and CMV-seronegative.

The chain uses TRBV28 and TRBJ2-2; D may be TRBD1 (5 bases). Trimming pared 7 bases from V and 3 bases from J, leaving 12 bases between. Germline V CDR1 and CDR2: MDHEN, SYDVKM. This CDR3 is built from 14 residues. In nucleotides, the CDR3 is TGTGCCAGCACTCCAGGGCAGGACACCGGGGAGCTGTTTTTT. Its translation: CASTPGQDTGELFF.

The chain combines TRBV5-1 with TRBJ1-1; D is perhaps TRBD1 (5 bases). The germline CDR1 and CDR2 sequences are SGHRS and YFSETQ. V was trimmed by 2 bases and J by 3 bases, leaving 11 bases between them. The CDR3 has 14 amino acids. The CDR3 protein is CASSFRGTDTEAFF. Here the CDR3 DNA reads TGCGCCAGCAGCTTCCGGGGGACCGACACTGAAGCTTTCTTT.

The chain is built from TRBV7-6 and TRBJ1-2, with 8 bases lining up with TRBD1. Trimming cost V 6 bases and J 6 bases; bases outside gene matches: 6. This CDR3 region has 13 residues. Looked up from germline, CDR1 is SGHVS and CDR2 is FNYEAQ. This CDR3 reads CASSPSGGDGYTF. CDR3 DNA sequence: TGTGCCAGCAGTCCCTCAGGGGGCGATGGCTACACCTTC.

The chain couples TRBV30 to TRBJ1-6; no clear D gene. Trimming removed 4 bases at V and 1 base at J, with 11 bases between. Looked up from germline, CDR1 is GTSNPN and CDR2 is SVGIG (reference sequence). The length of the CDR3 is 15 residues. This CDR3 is CAWTPPNSYNSPLHF. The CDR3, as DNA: TGTGCCTGGACTCCGCCTAATTCCTATAATTCACCCCTCCACTTT.

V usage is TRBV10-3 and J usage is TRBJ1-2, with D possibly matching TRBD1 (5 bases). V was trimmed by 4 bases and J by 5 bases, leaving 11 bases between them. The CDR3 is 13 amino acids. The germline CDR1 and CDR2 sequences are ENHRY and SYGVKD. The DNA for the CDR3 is TGTGCCATCAGTGTCACAGGCGATTATGGCTACACCTTC. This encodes CAISVTGDYGYTF.

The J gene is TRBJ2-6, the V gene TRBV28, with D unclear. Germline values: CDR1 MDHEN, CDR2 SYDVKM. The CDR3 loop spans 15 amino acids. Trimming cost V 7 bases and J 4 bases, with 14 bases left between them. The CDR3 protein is CASTQSGGGANVLTF. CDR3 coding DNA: TGTGCCAGCACCCAAAGTGGCGGAGGGGCCAACGTCCTGACTTTC.

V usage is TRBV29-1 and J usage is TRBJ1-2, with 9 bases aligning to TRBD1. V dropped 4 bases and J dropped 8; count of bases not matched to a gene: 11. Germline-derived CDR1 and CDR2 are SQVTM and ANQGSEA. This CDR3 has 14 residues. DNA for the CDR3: TGCAGCGTTGGACCGGGACAGGGAAGTGTGGGCTACACCTTC. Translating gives CSVGPGQGSVGYTF. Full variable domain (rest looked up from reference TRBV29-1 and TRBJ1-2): SAVISQKPSRDICQRGTSLTIQCQVDSQVTMMFWYRQQPGQSLTLIATANQGSEATYESGFVIDKFPISRPNLTFSTLTVSNMSPEDSSIYLCSVGPGQGSVGYTFGSGTRLTVV.

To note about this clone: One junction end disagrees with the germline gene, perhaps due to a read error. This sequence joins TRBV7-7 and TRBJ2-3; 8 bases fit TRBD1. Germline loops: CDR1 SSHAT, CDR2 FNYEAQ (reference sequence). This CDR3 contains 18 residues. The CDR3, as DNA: TGTGCTAGCAGCTTAACCCCGGCAACCAGGGGGCTCACAGATACGCAGTATTTT. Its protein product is CASSLTPATRGLTDTQYF.

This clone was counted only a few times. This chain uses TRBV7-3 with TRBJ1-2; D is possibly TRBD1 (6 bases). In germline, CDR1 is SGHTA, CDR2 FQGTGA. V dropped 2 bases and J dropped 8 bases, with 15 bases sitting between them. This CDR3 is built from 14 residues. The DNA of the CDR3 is TGTGCCAGCAGCTTATCCCGGACAGCCGCCGGCTACACCTTC. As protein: CASSLSRTAAGYTF.

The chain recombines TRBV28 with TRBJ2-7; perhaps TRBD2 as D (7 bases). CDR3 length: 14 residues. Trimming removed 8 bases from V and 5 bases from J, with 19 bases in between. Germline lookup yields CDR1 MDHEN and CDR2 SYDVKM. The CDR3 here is CASRHPGGRDEQYF. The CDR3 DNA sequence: TGTGCCAGCCGCCACCCGGGGGGCAGAGACGAGCAGTACTTC.

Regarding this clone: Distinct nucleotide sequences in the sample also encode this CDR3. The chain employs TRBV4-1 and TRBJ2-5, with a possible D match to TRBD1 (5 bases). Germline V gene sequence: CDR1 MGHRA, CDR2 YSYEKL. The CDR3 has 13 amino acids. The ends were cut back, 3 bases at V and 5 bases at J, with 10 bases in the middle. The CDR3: CASSQGLVETQYF. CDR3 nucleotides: TGCGCCAGCAGCCAGGGGCTTGTCGAGACCCAGTACTTC.

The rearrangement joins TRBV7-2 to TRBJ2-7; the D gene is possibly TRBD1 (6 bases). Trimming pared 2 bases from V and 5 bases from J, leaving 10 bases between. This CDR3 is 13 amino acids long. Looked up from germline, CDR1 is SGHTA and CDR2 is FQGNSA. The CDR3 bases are TGTGCCAGCAGCTTAAACAGGGTCAACGAGCAGTACTTC. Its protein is CASSLNRVNEQYF.

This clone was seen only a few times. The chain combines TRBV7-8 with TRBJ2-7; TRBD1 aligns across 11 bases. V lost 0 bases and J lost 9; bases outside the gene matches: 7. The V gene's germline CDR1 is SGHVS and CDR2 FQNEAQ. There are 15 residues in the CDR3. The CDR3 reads CASSLAGTGGRGQYF. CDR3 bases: TGTGCCAGCAGCTTAGCGGGGACAGGGGGTCGGGGGCAGTACTTC.

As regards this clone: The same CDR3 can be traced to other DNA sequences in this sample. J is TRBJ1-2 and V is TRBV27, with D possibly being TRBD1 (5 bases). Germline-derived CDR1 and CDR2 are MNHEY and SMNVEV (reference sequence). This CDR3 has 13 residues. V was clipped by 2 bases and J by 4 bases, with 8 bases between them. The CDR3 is CASSLRGIYGYTF. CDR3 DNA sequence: TGTGCCAGCAGTTTAAGGGGAATCTATGGCTACACCTTC.

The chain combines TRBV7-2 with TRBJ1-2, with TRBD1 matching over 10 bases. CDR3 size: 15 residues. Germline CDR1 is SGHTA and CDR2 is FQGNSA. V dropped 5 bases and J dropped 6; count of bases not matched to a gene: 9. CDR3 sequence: CASSPRGQGVDGYTF. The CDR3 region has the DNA TGTGCCAGCAGCCCGCGTGGACAGGGGGTTGATGGCTACACCTTC. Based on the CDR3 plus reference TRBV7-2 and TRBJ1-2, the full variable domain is GAGVSQSPSNKVTEKGKDVELRCDPISGHTALYWYRQSLGQGLEFLIYFQGNSAPDKSGLPSDRFSAERTGGSVSTLTIQRTQQEDSAVYLCASSPRGQGVDGYTFGSGTRLTVV.

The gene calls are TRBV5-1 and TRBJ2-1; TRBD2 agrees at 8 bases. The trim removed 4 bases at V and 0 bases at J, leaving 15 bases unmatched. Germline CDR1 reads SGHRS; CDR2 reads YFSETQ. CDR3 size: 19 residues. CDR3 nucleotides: TGCGCCAGCAGCCTGGAGCCACCCGGGGGGGGGAGCTCCTACAATGAGCAGTTCTTC. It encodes CASSLEPPGGGSSYNEQFF.

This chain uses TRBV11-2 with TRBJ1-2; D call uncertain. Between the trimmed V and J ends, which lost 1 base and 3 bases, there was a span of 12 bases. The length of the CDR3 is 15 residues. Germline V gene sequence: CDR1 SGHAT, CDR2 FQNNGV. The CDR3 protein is CASSLVFQKDYGYTF. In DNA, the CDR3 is TGTGCCAGCAGCTTAGTCTTCCAGAAAGACTATGGCTACACCTTC.

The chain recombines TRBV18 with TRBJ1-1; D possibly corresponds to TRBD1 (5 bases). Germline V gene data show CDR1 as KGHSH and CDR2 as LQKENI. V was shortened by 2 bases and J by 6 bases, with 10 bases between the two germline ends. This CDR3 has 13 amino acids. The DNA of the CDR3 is TGTGCCAGCTCACCAGTCCAGGGCGCTGAAGCTTTCTTT. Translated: CASSPVQGAEAFF. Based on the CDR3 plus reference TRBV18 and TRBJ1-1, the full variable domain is NAGVMQNPRHLVRRRGQEARLRCSPMKGHSHVYWYRQLPEEGLKFMVYLQKENIIDESGMPKERFSAEFPKEGPSILRIQQVVRGDSAAYFCASSPVQGAEAFFGQGTRLTVV.